This T cell receptor beta chain was sequenced in a study of human T cells and chemical hapten exposure. Whole-study context: The sensitizer, 2% DPC, was used on approximately 2 cm by approximately 2 cm of upper inner arm skin.

The time point denotes: patch test 1, 2 weeks after DPC sensitization. Treatment defined: therapeutic diphenylcyclopropenone sensitization with weekly scalp DPC. TCRdb called the RACE reads again in MiXCR, with one record for every CDR3 protein. This sample has 65,000 to 95,000 distinct CDR3 sequences, with about 12% found just once. A note on this clonotype: A much bigger clone sits one base away, suggesting this may be a read error.

Looked up from germline, CDR1 is DFQATT and CDR2 is SNEGSKA (reference sequence). This CDR3 has 13 residues. The sequence was collected from a woman aged 55-70 years with alopecia areata. Some clones in this sample may be carry-over from other donors' samples. The chain carries TRBV20-1 and TRBJ2-5; 8 bases line up with TRBD2. Sequencing used whole blood, obtained in connection with sensitization to the hapten diphenylcyclopropenone (DPC). The CDR3 loop is CSATSAGVEIQYF. The CDR3, as DNA: TGCAGTGCTACTTCAGCGGGGGTAGAGATCCAGTACTTC.